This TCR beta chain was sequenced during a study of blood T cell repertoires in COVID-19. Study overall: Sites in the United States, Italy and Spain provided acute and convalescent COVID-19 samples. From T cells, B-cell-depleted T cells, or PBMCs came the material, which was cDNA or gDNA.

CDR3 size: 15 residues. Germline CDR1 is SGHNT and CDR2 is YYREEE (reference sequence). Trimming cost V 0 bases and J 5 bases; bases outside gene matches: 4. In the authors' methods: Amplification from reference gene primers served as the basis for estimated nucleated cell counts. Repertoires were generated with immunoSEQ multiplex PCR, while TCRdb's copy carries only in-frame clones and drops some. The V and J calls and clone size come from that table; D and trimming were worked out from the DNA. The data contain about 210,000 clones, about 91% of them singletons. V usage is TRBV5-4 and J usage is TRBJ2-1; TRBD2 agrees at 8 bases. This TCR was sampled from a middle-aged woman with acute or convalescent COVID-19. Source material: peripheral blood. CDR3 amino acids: CASSLGRGGHNEQFF. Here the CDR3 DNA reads TGTGCCAGCAGCTTGGGCCGGGGGGGCCACAATGAGCAGTTCTTC. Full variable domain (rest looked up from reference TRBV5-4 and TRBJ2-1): ETGVTQSPTHLIKTRGQQVTLRCSSQSGHNTVSWYQQALGQGPQFIFQYYREEENGRGNFPPRFSGLQFPNYSSELNVNALELDDSALYLCASSLGRGGHNEQFFGPGTRLTVL.